The 18 T cell receptor beta chains presented below share a single source sample, sequenced in a study of early T cells in non-severe SARS-CoV-2 infection (dated by TCRdb to the early 2020s). The library came from 5' RACE. The instrument given in TCRdb is NextSeq 500. The public reads were quality trimmed at Q25 with fastp and then assembled into clones with MiXCR by TCRdb, keeping productive beta chains. Under each unique CDR3 protein, matching rows form one entry showing the most common genes and DNA. Counted in this sample were 45,000 to 55,000 distinct CDR3 sequences; around 10% of them appeared once. Of the sample, 7.5% to 9% is held by the ten largest clones. The sample consisted of whole blood. These receptors originate from an adult who was a healthcare worker with PCR-confirmed SARS-CoV-2 infection or an uninfected control (not recorded which).

This clonotype came up many times. The rearrangement uses TRBV9 and TRBJ2-2; 7 nucleotides match TRBD1. V lost 0 bases to trimming and J lost 6 bases; unmatched junction nucleotides: 5. This CDR3 has 15 amino acids. Per the germline V gene, CDR1 is SGDLS and CDR2 is YYNGEE. CDR3 nucleotide sequence: TGTGCCAGCAGCGTAGTGCAGGGGGTGCCCGGGGAGCTGTTTTTT. Protein product: CASSVVQGVPGELFF.

This clonotype was seen many times. The V and J genes are TRBV6-5 and TRBJ1-6; D might be TRBD1 (6 bases). Trimming left V 2 bases short and J 6 bases short, with 17 bases between. The V gene's germline CDR1 is MNHEY and CDR2 SVGAGI. CDR3 length equals 17 residues. Here the CDR3 reads CASSYPQGGLLNSPLHF. DNA of the CDR3: TGTGCCAGCAGTTACCCACAAGGGGGTCTCCTTAATTCACCCCTCCACTTT.

At least ten counts were recorded for this clonotype. The V call is TRBV7-2, the J call TRBJ2-3, with 10 bases that match TRBD2. The CDR3 runs to 15 residues. CDR1 and CDR2 from the germline V gene are SGHTA and FQGNSA. V dropped 2 bases and J dropped 6; count of bases not matched to a gene: 5. CDR3 coding DNA: TGTGCCAGCAGCTTAAAAGCGGGAGGGCAGGATACGCAGTATTTT. Its translation is CASSLKAGGQDTQYF.

This clonotype was observed many times. The rearrangement joins TRBV29-1 to TRBJ2-7, with a weak D call TRBD1 (5 bases). Deletions cut 4 bases from V and 3 bases from J, with 13 bases between. Germline-derived CDR1 and CDR2 are SQVTM and ANQGSEA. This CDR3 comprises 13 residues. The CDR3 is CSVGLRARYEQYF. The CDR3 region has the DNA TGCAGCGTTGGTCTCAGGGCCCGCTACGAGCAGTACTTC.

This clonotype was seen ten or more times. The chain employs TRBV27 and TRBJ2-2; TRBD1 aligns across 7 bases. CDR1 and CDR2 from the germline V gene are MNHEY and SMNVEV (reference sequence). Trimming at V came to 3 bases and at J to 0 bases, leaving 1 base not matched to a gene. The CDR3 is 15 amino acids. The CDR3 coding sequence is TGTGCCAGCAGTTTCGGGACAGCGAACACCGGGGAGCTGTTTTTT. Its protein is CASSFGTANTGELFF.

This clonotype was seen repeatedly, ten times or more. The chain couples TRBV10-3 to TRBJ2-3, with TRBD2 matching 7 bases. With V trimmed by 0 bases and J by 4 bases, 7 bases remained unmatched. The CDR3 is 16 residues long. Germline V gene data show CDR1 as ENHRY and CDR2 as SYGVKD. CDR3 in amino acids: CAISESSGTRADTQYF. As DNA, the CDR3 is TGTGCCATCAGTGAGTCGAGCGGGACCCGCGCAGATACGCAGTATTTT.

This clonotype was observed at least ten times. CDR3 sequence: CSARGGSFYEQYF. As DNA, the CDR3 is TGCAGTGCTAGAGGTGGCAGCTTCTACGAGCAGTACTTC. V usage is TRBV20-1 and J usage is TRBJ2-7; D remains ambiguous. Trimming removed 1 base from V and 3 bases from J, with 10 bases in between. Germline lookup yields CDR1 DFQATT and CDR2 SNEGSKA (reference sequence). The CDR3 totals 13 residues.

This clonotype was recorded a few times. The J gene is TRBJ2-1, the V gene TRBV29-1; 10 nucleotides align to TRBD1. Looked up from germline, CDR1 is SQVTM and CDR2 is ANQGSEA. CDR3 size: 15 residues. V shed 3 bases and J 9 bases; nucleotides not matched to a gene: 11. The CDR3 is CSVDKAGQGLGEQFF. DNA for the CDR3: TGCAGCGTTGATAAGGCGGGACAGGGGCTAGGTGAGCAGTTCTTC.

In this sample, this clonotype turned up many times. V gene TRBV7-9 combines with J gene TRBJ2-3; 15 nucleotides align to TRBD2. The germline gives CDR1 SEHNR, CDR2 FQNEAQ (reference sequence). The CDR3 is 15 residues long. V dropped 6 bases and J dropped 5; count of bases not matched to a gene: 3. The CDR3 spells CASSPGLAGGDTQYF. In nucleotides, the CDR3 is TGTGCCAGCAGTCCGGGACTAGCGGGAGGAGATACGCAGTATTTT. The complete variable domain, with remaining parts taken from reference TRBV7-9 and TRBJ2-3, reads DTGVSQNPRHKITKRGQNVTFRCDPISEHNRLYWYRQTLGQGPEFLTYFQNEAQLEKSRLLSDRFSAERPKGSFSTLEIQRTEQGDSAMYLCASSPGLAGGDTQYFGPGTRLTVL.

This clonotype has a count of ten or more. The chain recombines TRBV7-8 with TRBJ2-7; TRBD1 matches 7 bases. J was trimmed by 0 bases and V by 5 bases; bases with no gene match: 4. CDR1 is SGHVS and CDR2 is FQNEAQ in the germline V gene. CDR3 length: 14 amino acids. CDR3 bases: TGTGCCAGCAGCAACAGGGACAGCTCCTACGAGCAGTACTTC. It is translated as CASSNRDSSYEQYF. The whole variable domain, remainder taken from reference TRBV7-8 and TRBJ2-7, is GAGVSQSPRYKVAKRGQDVALRCDPISGHVSLFWYQQALGQGPEFLTYFQNEAQLDKSGLPSDRFFAERPEGSVSTLKIQRTQQEDSAVYLCASSNRDSSYEQYFGPGTRLTVT.

The chain has TRBV5-1 and TRBJ1-2; D not resolved. The length of the CDR3 is 15 residues. Germline loops: CDR1 SGHRS, CDR2 YFSETQ. The V and J ends lost 1 base and 3 bases respectively, with 13 bases between them. This CDR3 reads CASSLRAGPYYGYTF. DNA of the CDR3: TGCGCCAGCAGCTTGAGGGCAGGACCGTACTATGGCTACACCTTC.

This chain connects TRBV30 to TRBJ1-1; 12 nucleotides agree with TRBD1. Germline values: CDR1 GTSNPN, CDR2 SVGIG (reference sequence). The CDR3 is 19 amino acids. The V segment lost 0 bases and the J segment 0 bases; nucleotides outside the gene matches: 11. DNA of the CDR3: TGTGCCTGGAGTGTCGGGACAGGGGGCCATAAAGGCCTGAACACTGAAGCTTTCTTT. This encodes CAWSVGTGGHKGLNTEAFF.

This clonotype was seen repeatedly, ten times or more. The genes are TRBV3-1 and TRBJ1-1; 8 bases are shared with TRBD1. This CDR3 has 12 amino acids. Germline trimming cut 4 bases from V and 9 bases from J; bases unmatched to any gene: 4. Germline V gives CDR1 LGHDT, CDR2 YNNKEL (reference sequence). CDR3 region: CASSPWTGKAFF. The CDR3 nucleotides read TGTGCCAGCAGCCCCTGGACAGGGAAAGCTTTCTTT.

This clonotype was found many times. The chain uses TRBV11-2 and TRBJ2-2; TRBD2 agrees at 8 bases. Germline V CDR1 and CDR2: SGHAT, FQNNGV. The CDR3 contains 18 residues. After removal of 5 bases from V and 0 bases from J, the junction contained 11 bases not matched to a gene. The DNA for the CDR3 is TGTGCCAGCAGCCTTTATGTGCTAGCGGGTGCGAACACCGGGGAGCTGTTTTTT. This codes for CASSLYVLAGANTGELFF.

The chain is built from TRBV7-9 and TRBJ2-7; D is undetermined. CDR3 length: 12 amino acids. Looked up from germline, CDR1 is SEHNR and CDR2 is FQNEAQ (reference sequence). Trimming took 1 base from V and 3 from J, leaving 4 bases between them. The CDR3, as DNA: TGTGCCAGCAGCTTAGACCTCTACGAGCAGTACTTC. This gives the protein CASSLDLYEQYF.

V usage is TRBV10-3 and J usage is TRBJ2-1; 9 bases align to TRBD2. V shed 5 bases and J 4 bases; nucleotides not matched to a gene: 3. Germline V gene sequence: CDR1 ENHRY, CDR2 SYGVKD. This CDR3 has 14 residues. CDR3 amino acids: CAISRLAEYNEQFF. DNA for the CDR3: TGTGCCATCAGTCGACTAGCGGAGTACAATGAGCAGTTCTTC.

The sample holds many counts of this clonotype. This chain uses TRBV24-1 with TRBJ2-2; D is ambiguous. Germline values: CDR1 KGHDR, CDR2 SFDVKD. The CDR3 has 12 amino acids. Trimming removed 5 bases from V and 3 bases from J, with 3 bases in between. The CDR3 is CATSGHTGELFF. CDR3 nucleotide sequence: TGTGCCACCAGTGGGCACACCGGGGAGCTGTTTTTT.

This clonotype appeared many times. The rearrangement joins TRBV7-9 to TRBJ1-4, with 7 bases aligning to TRBD1. The germline gives CDR1 SEHNR, CDR2 FQNEAQ (reference sequence). V lost 4 bases and J lost 4; bases outside the gene matches: 12. The CDR3 is 17 residues long. The CDR3 reads CASSSGSSGQYNEKLFF. CDR3 coding DNA: TGTGCCAGCAGCTCGGGTTCGTCGGGACAGTATAATGAAAAACTGTTTTTT.